One sample yielded the 32 T cell receptor beta chains listed below, sequenced in a study of blood T cells in healthy people across ages. A sample-barcoded 5' primer and a J-beta primer mix were used in a second PCR of roughly 6 to 11 cycles. TCRdb ran MiXCR on the 5' RACE reads and lists one entry per CDR3 protein. The data contain roughly 1,800,000 distinct CDR3 sequences, about 50% of them singletons. The sequencing input was blood. These receptors all come from a woman aged 40 to 49 in good health.

The chain carries TRBV4-1 and TRBJ2-4; tentatively, D is TRBD1 (5 bases). The J call may be incorrect, as the DNA end agrees better with TRBJ2-7. From germline, CDR1 is MGHRA and CDR2 YSYEKL. CDR3 length: 13 residues. CDR3 in amino acids: CASSLGDGIEQYF. CDR3 DNA: TGCGCCAGCAGCCTAGGGGATGGTATCGAGCAGTACTTC.

This rearrangement joins TRBV4-3 to TRBJ2-1, with 13 positions matching TRBD2. This CDR3 is built from 16 residues. The V gene's germline CDR1 is LGHNA and CDR2 YSLEER. V gave up 4 bases and J gave up 7 bases; unmatched junction bases: 7. CDR3 sequence (DNA): TGCGCCAGCAGCCCCGGAGGGACTAGCGGGATAAATGAGCAGTTCTTC. This translates into CASSPGGTSGINEQFF.

This chain joins TRBV7-2 and TRBJ2-5, with 9 bases identical to TRBD1. The J call is uncertain, as TRBJ2-7 better fits the DNA end. Per the germline V gene, CDR1 is SGHTA and CDR2 is FQGNSA. CDR3 length: 15 amino acids. The CDR3 sequence: CASSPPGQGNSEQYF. The CDR3 coding sequence is TGTGCCAGCAGCCCCCCGGGACAGGGTAATTCCGAGCAGTACTTC.

This clonotype came up a few times. The CDR3 DNA is TGCGCCAGCAGCCAGGCCGGGACAGGGGTTTATGGCTACACCTTC. Translation gives CASSQAGTGVYGYTF. The J gene is TRBJ1-2, the V gene TRBV4-1, with 10 nucleotides matching TRBD1. After removal of 3 bases from V and 5 bases from J, the junction contained 6 bases not matched to a gene. CDR1 and CDR2 from the germline V gene are MGHRA and YSYEKL. There are 15 residues in the CDR3.

J is TRBJ2-1 and V is TRBV14, with D possibly being TRBD1 (5 bases). The CDR3 extends over 15 amino acids. Germline values: CDR1 SGHDN, CDR2 FVKESK. The V gene lost 0 bases and the J gene lost 8 bases, with 14 bases spanning the gap. For the CDR3, the DNA is TGTGCCAGCAGCCAAGAAGACACAGGCTGGGATGAGCAGTTCTTC. Translated, it gives CASSQEDTGWDEQFF.

This clonotype appeared a few times. The gene calls are TRBV6-2 or TRBV6-3 and TRBJ2-7; possible D gene TRBD2, 5 bases. CDR3 length equals 16 residues. V was pared by 2 bases and J by 4 bases, with 18 bases between. Per the germline V gene, CDR1 is MNHEY and CDR2 is SVGEGT. The CDR3 here is CASSYPGNSAPYEQYF. CDR3 DNA sequence: TGTGCCAGCAGTTACCCGGGGAACTCAGCCCCTTACGAGCAGTACTTC.

The rearrangement uses TRBV12-3 or TRBV12-4 and TRBJ2-6; D possibly uses TRBD1 or TRBD2 (6 bases each). Trimming stripped 0 bases from V and 2 bases from J, with 11 bases between. The CDR3 is 17 amino acids. CDR3 sequence (DNA): TGTGCCAGCAGTTTAGCGCGGGGACACCCTGGGGCCAACGTCCTGACTTTC. It translates to CASSLARGHPGANVLTF.

This sequence joins TRBV11-2 and TRBJ2-3, with D possibly TRBD2 on 6 matching bases. The CDR3 runs 17 residues. V lost 5 bases and J lost 2, with 20 bases in between. Germline lookup yields CDR1 SGHAT and CDR2 FQNNGV. The CDR3 DNA follows: TGTGCCAGCAGCCGGCCTCTAGGAGGGGAGAACACAGATACGCAGTATTTT. It specifies CASSRPLGGENTDTQYF. Full variable domain (remainder filled in from reference TRBV11-2 and TRBJ2-3): EAGVAQSPRYKIIEKRQSVAFWCNPISGHATLYWYQQILGQGPKLLIQFQNNGVVDDSQLPKDRFSAERLKGVDSTLKIQPAKLEDSAVYLCASSRPLGGENTDTQYFGPGTRLTVL.

This clonotype was detected only a few times. V and J are TRBV15 and TRBJ2-4; D perhaps matches TRBD1 (5 bases). CDR1 is LNHNV and CDR2 is YYDKDF in the germline V gene (reference sequence). The CDR3 sequence is 13 residues long. V dropped 1 base and J dropped 8 bases, with 9 bases sitting between them. The CDR3 nucleotides read TGTGCCACCAGCAGAGGCCAGGGTGACATTCAGTACTTC. Translation gives CATSRGQGDIQYF.

The J gene is TRBJ1-6, the V gene TRBV29-1; 8 bases line up with TRBD1. The CDR3 sequence is 13 residues long. Germline CDR1 reads SQVTM; CDR2 reads ANQGSEA. The CDR3 loop reads CRGDRFYNSPLHF. The CDR3 coding sequence is TGCAGGGGGGACAGGTTCTATAATTCACCCCTCCACTTT.

The chain employs TRBV20-1 and TRBJ2-5; 12 bases map to TRBD2. Per germline, CDR1 DFQATT and CDR2 SNEGSKA (reference sequence). This CDR3 has 16 amino acids. J gave up 0 bases and V 5 bases, and 7 bases lay outside the gene matches. This chain's CDR3 is CSALLAGGRYQETQYF. Written as DNA, the CDR3 is TGCAGTGCTCTTCTAGCGGGGGGGCGGTACCAAGAGACCCAGTACTTC.

This chain joins TRBV20-1 and TRBJ2-3, with TRBD2 matching over 8 bases. This CDR3 is built from 15 residues. V was clipped by 5 bases and J by 4 bases; unmatched bases: 11. The germline CDR1 and CDR2 sequences are DFQATT and SNEGSKA (reference sequence). The CDR3 coding sequence is TGCAGTGCTGGAAGGGATAGCGGGGTTTCAGATACGCAGTATTTT. Protein sequence: CSAGRDSGVSDTQYF.

This chain connects TRBV24-1 to TRBJ2-3; 9 bases fit TRBD1. Germline V gene lookup returns CDR1 KGHDR and CDR2 SFDVKD. This CDR3 has 16 residues. After removal of 4 bases from V and 2 bases from J, the junction contained 6 bases not matched to a gene. The CDR3 sequence: CATSDLGQGDTDTQYF. The CDR3 nucleotides are TGTGCCACCAGTGACCTGGGACAGGGTGACACAGATACGCAGTATTTT.

The rearrangement links TRBV15 to TRBJ2-3; D remains unclear. Germline lookup yields CDR1 LNHNV and CDR2 YYDKDF (reference sequence). This CDR3 comprises 14 residues. With 4 bases removed from V and 3 bases from J, the gap between germline ends came to 11 bases. CDR3 nucleotides: TGTGCCACCAGCACGCCAGTGAGTACAGATACGCAGTATTTT. Its translation: CATSTPVSTDTQYF.

The table lists this clonotype with a count of one. The chain carries TRBV28 and TRBJ2-3; either TRBD1 or TRBD2 may fit D (6 bases each). CDR3 length: 17 amino acids. Germline CDR1 is MDHEN and CDR2 is SYDVKM. The V end was cut by 3 bases, the J end by 2 bases, with 18 bases between. The CDR3, as DNA: TGTGCCAGCAGTTTCATCGGGGGCGGAGACTTCACAGATACGCAGTATTTT. It translates to CASSFIGGGDFTDTQYF.

This chain links TRBV20-1 with TRBJ2-5; weak D call: TRBD1 (6 bases). The germline V gene has CDR1 DFQATT and CDR2 SNEGSKA (reference sequence). Trimming took off 2 bases at V and 5 bases at J, with 15 bases between the two ends. There are 14 residues in the CDR3. CDR3 DNA: TGCAGTGCTAGAAAGGACAGCGGTCGGGAGACCCAGTACTTC. Its translation is CSARKDSGRETQYF.

The V and J genes are TRBV13 and TRBJ2-1; the match to TRBD1 covers 9 bases. Germline loops: CDR1 PRHDT, CDR2 FYEKMQ (reference sequence). Trimming removed 4 bases from V and 0 bases from J; junction bases left unmatched: 7. The CDR3 runs 17 residues. The DNA for the CDR3 is TGTGCCAGCAGCTCAGGACAGGGGATAGGCTCCTACAATGAGCAGTTCTTC. This translates into CASSSGQGIGSYNEQFF.

This clonotype was counted a few times. The chain has TRBV27 and TRBJ2-5, with D perhaps matching TRBD1 (6 bases). With the DNA end fitting TRBJ2-7 better, the J assignment may be wrong. Germline V gene sequence: CDR1 MNHEY, CDR2 SMNVEV (reference sequence). The CDR3 extends over 18 amino acids. The CDR3 is CASSPVIAVTGSSHEQYF. CDR3 sequence (DNA): TGTGCCAGCAGTCCCGTAATTGCGGTCACAGGGAGTTCCCACGAGCAGTACTTC.

The table lists this clonotype with a few counts. This chain uses TRBV5-1 with TRBJ1-4; D remains unclear. Germline V gives CDR1 SGHRS, CDR2 YFSETQ. V was shortened by 3 bases and J by 4 bases, with 16 bases between the two germline ends. The CDR3 runs to 16 residues. The CDR3: CASSSSYRASNEKLFF. The DNA of the CDR3 is TGCGCCAGCAGCTCTTCCTATCGGGCCAGTAATGAAAAACTGTTTTTT.

The genes are TRBV4-2 and TRBJ2-1, with D maybe TRBD1 (6 bases). The CDR3 covers 15 residues. CDR1 LGHNA and CDR2 YNFKEQ come from the germline V gene. Deletions cut 2 bases from V and 5 bases from J, with 13 bases between. The chain's CDR3 is CASSQFTGPNNEQFF. For the CDR3, the DNA is TGTGCCAGCAGCCAATTTACAGGGCCCAACAATGAGCAGTTCTTC.

V usage is TRBV25-1 and J usage is TRBJ2-6; D is uncertain. CDR1 and CDR2 from the germline V gene are MGHDK and SYGVNS. Trimming left V 6 bases short and J 4 bases short, with 10 bases between. The CDR3 is made up of 14 amino acids. CDR3 amino acids: CASSELRGANVLTF. CDR3 DNA sequence: TGTGCCAGCAGCGAACTCAGGGGGGCCAACGTCCTGACTTTC.

The chain combines TRBV5-5 with TRBJ2-1; no reliable D call. The DNA matches TRBJ2-7 better at its end, which makes the J call doubtful. Germline V gene sequence: CDR1 SGHKS, CDR2 YYEKEE (reference sequence). CDR3 length: 15 amino acids. CDR3 sequence (DNA): TGTGCCAGCAGCCTCTCGCACCTATCCTACAATGAGCAGTACTTC. Amino acid sequence: CASSLSHLSYNEQYF.

The chain employs TRBV11-2 and TRBJ2-5, with D perhaps assigned TRBD1 or TRBD2 (6 bases each). The V and J ends lost 5 bases and 3 bases respectively, with 13 bases between them. The length of the CDR3 is 14 residues. Germline V CDR1 and CDR2: SGHAT, FQNNGV. CDR3 in amino acids: CASSKLGGEETQYF. The CDR3 DNA sequence: TGTGCCAGCAGCAAGTTGGGGGGCGAAGAGACCCAGTACTTC.

This clonotype was counted a few times. This rearrangement joins TRBV25-1 to TRBJ2-5; a possible D gene is TRBD2 (6 bases). CDR3 length: 17 residues. Trimming stripped 3 bases from V and 0 bases from J, with 17 bases between. Germline CDR1 reads MGHDK; CDR2 reads SYGVNS. CDR3 amino acids: CASSDLRDSLHQETQYF. The CDR3 DNA is TGTGCCAGCAGTGATCTTCGGGACTCCCTCCACCAAGAGACCCAGTACTTC.

V usage is TRBV27 and J usage is TRBJ1-2; TRBD1 matches at 8 bases. CDR3 length: 15 amino acids. The V gene end was trimmed by 6 bases and the J gene end by 1 base; junction bases not matched to a gene: 7. CDR1 and CDR2 (germline): MNHEY, SMNVEV (reference sequence). The CDR3 reads CASSKRQGINYGYTF. The CDR3 nucleotides read TGTGCCAGCAGCAAACGACAGGGGATTAACTATGGCTACACCTTC.

V gene TRBV4-3 combines with J gene TRBJ2-1, with TRBD2 matching 7 bases. Losses at the gene ends were 5 bases for V and 4 bases for J; bases not matched to a gene: 8. The CDR3 contains 15 residues. Germline V gene lookup returns CDR1 LGHNA and CDR2 YSLEER. CDR3 in amino acids: CASSETSEGYNEQFF. The CDR3 DNA follows: TGCGCCAGCAGCGAAACTAGCGAGGGTTACAATGAGCAGTTCTTC.

The V call is TRBV11-2, the J call TRBJ2-7, with TRBD1 identical over 11 bases. CDR3 length: 16 amino acids. Germline V lookup: CDR1 SGHAT, CDR2 FQNNGV. Losses at the gene ends were 5 bases for V and 3 bases for J; bases not matched to a gene: 9. The CDR3 DNA is TGTGCCAGCAGCGCGACCGGGACAGGGGGTATCTACGAGCAGTACTTC. The encoded protein is CASSATGTGGIYEQYF.

This clonotype has only a few counts. V is TRBV20-1 and J is TRBJ2-3, with 7 bases that match TRBD1. The CDR3 sequence is 13 residues long. Germline trimming cut 5 bases from V and 2 bases from J; bases unmatched to any gene: 4. Germline V lookup: CDR1 DFQATT, CDR2 SNEGSKA (reference sequence). CDR3 in amino acids: CSAEGQNTDTQYF. CDR3 sequence (DNA): TGCAGTGCTGAGGGACAGAACACAGATACGCAGTATTTT.

This clonotype was observed a few times. At one of its ends the junction is not consistent with the germline gene, which may arise from a read error. The DNA of the CDR3 is TGTGCCAGTAGCGGACGCCATGGATATACGCAGTATTTT. It specifies CASSGRHGYTQYF. V and J are TRBV9 and TRBJ2-3, with D maybe TRBD2 (6 bases). The CDR3 contains 13 residues. From germline, CDR1 is SGDLS and CDR2 YYNGEE.

As concerns this clonotype: A much larger clone differs by one base, so this may be a read error. This chain joins TRBV6-2 or TRBV6-3 and TRBJ2-7; TRBD1 aligns across 7 bases. Trimming cost V 11 bases and J 3 bases; bases outside gene matches: 4. Germline V CDR1 and CDR2: MNHEY, SVGEGT. The CDR3 is 11 residues long. The DNA for the CDR3 is TGTGCCTCGGGACAGAACTACGAGCAGTACTTC. Protein product: CASGQNYEQYF.

The J gene is TRBJ2-3, the V gene TRBV6-5; D ambiguous. This CDR3 is built from 12 residues. The V end lost 5 bases, the J end lost 8 bases, and 11 bases lay between the germline ends. Per germline, CDR1 MNHEY and CDR2 SVGAGI. The CDR3 DNA sequence: TGTGCCAGCAGTATCACCGGGTCTACGCAGTATTTT. Protein product: CASSITGSTQYF.

V and J are TRBV5-5 and TRBJ2-4, with 11 bases identical to TRBD1. V shed 3 bases, J shed 8 bases, and the junction held 10 bases outside the gene matches. This CDR3 has 16 amino acids. CDR1 is SGHKS, CDR2 YYEKEE, per germline (reference sequence). The CDR3 coding sequence is TGTGCCAGCAGCTCGACGGACAGGGGGCTATGGGACATTCAGTACTTC. Translated: CASSSTDRGLWDIQYF.